A selection of T cell receptor beta chains follows, all from one sample in a study of blood T cell repertoires in COVID-19. Clones were sequenced by immunoSEQ multiplex PCR, and TCRdb holds only the in-frame ones, with some missing. Among about 100,000 clones listed, approximately 86% were seen once. Specimen: peripheral blood. The receptor set was obtained from a man older than 75 with active or convalescent COVID-19. Both conserved end residues are part of each CDR3. A D gene is named only where the DNA matches it firmly. For some rows the clone size is stated as once, few or many, or as a class when expanded; others skip it.

j_gene | v_gene | d_gene | abundance | CDR3aa | CDR3nt
TRBJ1-6 | TRBV28 | . | . | CASSSKQASSYNSPLHF | TGTGCCAGCAGTTCAAAACAGGCAAGCTCCTATAATTCACCCCTCCACTTT
TRBJ2-7 | TRBV4-3 | . | . | CASSGEVSYEQYF | TGCGCCAGCAGCGGAGAGGTCTCCTACGAGCAGTACTTC
TRBJ2-3 | TRBV9 | . | . | CASSARDSSDTQYF | TGTGCCAGCAGCGCCCGGGACTCATCAGATACGCAGTATTTT
TRBJ1-1 | TRBV2 | . | . | CASTSFMNTEAFF | TGTGCCAGCACGAGCTTCATGAACACTGAAGCTTTCTTT
TRBJ2-5 | TRBV7-3 | . | . | CASSPEAGETQYF | TGTGCCAGCTCGCCAGAGGCCGGAGAGACCCAGTACTTC
TRBJ1-1 | TRBV6-4 | . | . | CASSQQGVGNTEAFF | TGTGCCAGCAGCCAACAGGGAGTGGGGAACACTGAAGCTTTCTTT
TRBJ1-5 | TRBV9 | TRBD1 | . | CASSPTGGRQPQHF | TGTGCCAGCAGCCCGACAGGGGGCCGGCAGCCCCAGCATTTT
TRBJ1-1 | TRBV11-2 | . | . | CASSFGTVIEAFF | TGTGCCAGCAGCTTCGGGACTGTCATTGAAGCTTTCTTT
TRBJ1-3 | TRBV4-1 | . | . | CASSPSPQGNTIYF | TGCGCCAGCAGCCCGTCACCACAGGGTAACACCATATATTTT
TRBJ2-7 | TRBV4-1 | . | . | CASSQGRDTGYEQYF | TGCGCCAGCAGCCAAGGTAGGGACACGGGCTACGAGCAGTACTTC
TRBJ2-2 | TRBV5-3 | TRBD2 | . | CARSGTSGRENTGELFF | TGTGCCAGAAGCGGGACTAGCGGGAGGGAGAACACCGGGGAGCTGTTTTTT
TRBJ2-1 | TRBV2 | TRBD1 | once | CASSSGQGWDEQFF | TGTGCCAGCAGTTCGGGACAGGGTTGGGATGAGCAGTTCTTC
TRBJ2-7 | TRBV28 | TRBD1 | . | CASSLYGTGEDF | TGTGCCAGCAGTTTATACGGGACAGGGGAGGACTTC
TRBJ1-4 | TRBV2 | . | . | CASSLGSANEKLFF | TGTGCCAGCAGCCTGGGGAGCGCTAATGAAAAACTGTTTTTT
TRBJ1-4 | TRBV6-5 | . | . | CASALTAATNEKLFF | TGTGCCAGCGCCTTGACAGCAGCAACTAATGAAAAACTGTTTTTT
TRBJ2-1 | TRBV24-1 | TRBD2 | . | CATSDSRLAGPNNEQFF | TGTGCCACCAGTGATTCCCGACTAGCGGGACCCAACAATGAGCAGTTCTTC
TRBJ2-7 | TRBV7-2 | . | . | CASSFRQYGYEQYF | TGTGCCAGCAGCTTCAGACAGTATGGGTACGAGCAGTACTTC
TRBJ2-1 | TRBV4-2 | . | . | CASSQDEVREQFF | TGTGCCAGCAGCCAAGATGAGGTTCGTGAGCAGTTCTTC
TRBJ1-1 | TRBV6-5 | . | . | CASSYGRGTEAFF | TGTGCCAGCAGTTACGGGAGGGGGACTGAAGCTTTCTTT
TRBJ2-7 | TRBV19 | TRBD2 | . | CASSIGLAGGPSREQYF | TGTGCCAGTAGTATAGGGCTAGCGGGAGGGCCTTCCCGCGAGCAGTACTTC
TRBJ1-2 | TRBV6-1 | TRBD1 | . | CASSEGQKDGYTF | TGTGCCAGCAGTGAGGGACAGAAAGATGGCTACACCTTC
TRBJ1-5 | TRBV28 | . | . | CASSLGTPNDNQPQHF | TGTGCCAGCAGTTTAGGGACACCCAACGACAATCAGCCCCAGCATTTT
TRBJ2-7 | TRBV6-6 | . | few | CASSYSNPGYEQYF | TGTGCCAGCAGTTACTCGAATCCGGGCTACGAGCAGTACTTC
TRBJ2-1 | TRBV15 | . | . | CATSSARGPEQFF | TGTGCCACCAGCAGTGCAAGAGGGCCTGAGCAGTTCTTC
TRBJ2-2 | TRBV2 | TRBD2 | once | CASSGTSGRDSGELFF | TGTGCCAGCAGTGGCACTAGCGGGAGAGATTCCGGGGAGCTGTTTTTT
TRBJ1-2 | TRBV27 | TRBD1 | . | CASSLQGSHYGYTF | TGTGCCAGCAGCCTACAGGGGTCGCACTATGGCTACACCTTC
TRBJ1-1 | TRBV6-5 | . | . | CASSIDMNTEAFF | TGTGCCAGCAGCATCGACATGAACACTGAAGCTTTCTTT
TRBJ2-7 | TRBV27 | TRBD2 | . | CASSPGTRLYEQYF | TGTGCCAGCAGTCCCGGGACTAGGCTATACGAGCAGTACTTC
TRBJ2-1 | TRBV24-1 | TRBD2 | . | CATSDLLLVAGGPYNEQFF | TGTGCCACCAGTGATTTGCTTTTAGTAGCGGGAGGGCCCTACAATGAGCAGTTCTTC
TRBJ2-5 | TRBV5-1 | TRBD1 | . | CASRNTGGPPAQYF | TGCGCCAGCAGGAATACAGGGGGGCCGCCGGCCCAGTACTTC
TRBJ2-2 | TRBV5-4 | TRBD2 | . | CASSVPTSGRATGELFF | TGTGCCAGCAGCGTACCTACTAGCGGGAGGGCCACCGGGGAGCTGTTTTTT
TRBJ2-1 | TRBV11-2 | . | . | CASSLVYTAYNEQFF | TGTGCCAGCAGCTTGGTGTATACAGCCTACAATGAGCAGTTCTTC
TRBJ2-7 | TRBV4-1 | TRBD1 | once | CASSQDPYRGRSEQYF | TGCGCCAGCAGCCAAGATCCGTACAGGGGGCGATCCGAGCAGTACTTC
TRBJ2-1 | TRBV9 | TRBD2 | . | CASSAPSGNYNEQFF | TGTGCCAGCAGCGCCCCTAGCGGGAACTACAATGAGCAGTTCTTC
TRBJ2-3 | TRBV4-2 | TRBD1 | . | CASSVIQGARDTQYF | TGTGCCAGCAGCGTAATACAGGGGGCGAGAGATACGCAGTATTTT
TRBJ1-5 | TRBV5-4 | . | . | CASSLGVQNQPQHF | TGTGCCAGCAGCTTGGGAGTCCAAAATCAGCCCCAGCATTTT
TRBJ2-1 | TRBV7-9 | TRBD1 | . | CASSQGQTRPYNEQFF | TGTGCCAGCAGCCAGGGACAGACCCGACCTTACAATGAGCAGTTCTTC
TRBJ2-7 | TRBV6-5 | . | . | CASRIPGQGVYEQYF | TGTGCCAGCAGGATACCGGGACAAGGCGTGTACGAGCAGTACTTC
TRBJ2-7 | TRBV2 | . | . | CASNFGGSSYEQYF | TGTGCCAGCAATTTTGGAGGCAGCTCCTACGAGCAGTACTTC
TRBJ1-5 | TRBV18 | . | once | CASSPAGGDQPQHF | TGTGCCAGCTCACCAGCGGGGGGGGATCAGCCCCAGCATTTT
TRBJ1-3 | TRBV5-4 | . | . | CASSLRGERSGNTIYF | TGTGCCAGCAGCTTGAGGGGCGAACGCTCTGGAAACACCATATATTTT